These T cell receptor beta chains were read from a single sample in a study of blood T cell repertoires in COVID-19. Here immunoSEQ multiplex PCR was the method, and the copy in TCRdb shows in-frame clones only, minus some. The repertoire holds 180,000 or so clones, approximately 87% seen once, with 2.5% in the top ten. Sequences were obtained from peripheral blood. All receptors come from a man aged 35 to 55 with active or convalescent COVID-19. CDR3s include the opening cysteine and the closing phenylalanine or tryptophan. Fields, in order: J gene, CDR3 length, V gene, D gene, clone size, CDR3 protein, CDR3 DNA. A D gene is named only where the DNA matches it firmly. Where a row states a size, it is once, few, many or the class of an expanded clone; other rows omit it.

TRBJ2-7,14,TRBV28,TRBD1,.,CASRNDRGSYEQYF,TGTGCCAGCAGAAATGACAGGGGTTCGTACGAGCAGTACTTC
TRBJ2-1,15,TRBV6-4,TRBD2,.,CASSPLAGDYNEQFF,TGTGCCAGCAGTCCACTAGCGGGGGACTACAATGAGCAGTTCTTC
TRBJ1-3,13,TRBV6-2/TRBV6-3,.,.,CASSRQPGNTIYF,TGTGCCAGCAGTAGACAGCCGGGAAACACCATATATTTT
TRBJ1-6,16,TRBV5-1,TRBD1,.,CASSLGTGVNNSPLHF,TGCGCCAGCAGCTTGGGGACAGGGGTCAATAATTCACCCCTCCACTTT
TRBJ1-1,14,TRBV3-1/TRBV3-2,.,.,CASRQAPGGTEAFF,TGTGCCAGCAGGCAGGCTCCTGGTGGCACTGAAGCTTTCTTT
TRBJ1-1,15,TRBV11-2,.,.,CASSLDVSKNTEAFF,TGTGCCAGCAGCTTAGATGTTAGCAAGAACACTGAAGCTTTCTTT
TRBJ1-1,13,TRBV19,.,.,CASSIKGFTEAFF,TGTGCCAGTAGTATAAAGGGGTTCACTGAAGCTTTCTTT
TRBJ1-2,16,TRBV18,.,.,CASSPQSDTTNDGYTF,TGTGCCAGCTCACCTCAGTCGGACACAACTAACGATGGCTACACCTTC
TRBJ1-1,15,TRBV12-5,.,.,CASGLGLGGRTEAFF,TGTGCTAGTGGTTTGGGGCTTGGGGGGAGGACTGAAGCTTTCTTT
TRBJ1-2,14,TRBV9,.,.,CASSVGTGGYGYTF,TGTGCCAGCAGCGTAGGAACCGGGGGATATGGCTACACCTTC
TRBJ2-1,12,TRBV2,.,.,CASRLFDRTQFF,TGTGCCAGCAGATTGTTTGACAGGACCCAGTTCTTC
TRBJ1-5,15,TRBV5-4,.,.,CASSPGAGARQPQHF,TGTGCCAGCAGCCCTGGGGCAGGGGCTCGTCAGCCCCAGCATTTT
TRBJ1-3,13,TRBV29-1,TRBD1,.,CSVGQGYGNTIYF,TGCAGCGTGGGACAGGGGTACGGAAACACCATATATTTT
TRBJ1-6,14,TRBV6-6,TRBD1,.,CASRTGGPDSPLHF,TGTGCCAGCAGGACAGGGGGGCCTGATTCACCCCTCCACTTT
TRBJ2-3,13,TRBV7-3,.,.,CASSFRRTDTQYF,TGTGCCAGCAGCTTCCGTCGCACAGATACGCAGTATTTT
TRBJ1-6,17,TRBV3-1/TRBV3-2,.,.,CASSQDMGGAFNSPLHF,TGTGCCAGCAGCCAAGATATGGGGGGGGCCTTTAATTCACCCCTCCACTTT
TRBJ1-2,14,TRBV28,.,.,CASNAGGASYGYTF,TGTGCCAGCAATGCGGGGGGGGCTAGCTATGGCTACACCTTC
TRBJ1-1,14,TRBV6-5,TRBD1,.,CASSLMTGNTEAFF,TGTGCCAGCAGCCTAATGACAGGGAATACTGAAGCTTTCTTT
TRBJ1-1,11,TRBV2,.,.,CASRADREAFF,TGTGCCAGCAGAGCTGACAGGGAAGCTTTCTTT
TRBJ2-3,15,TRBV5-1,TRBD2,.,CASSLSLAGADTQYF,TGCGCCAGCAGCTTGTCGCTAGCGGGGGCAGATACGCAGTATTTT
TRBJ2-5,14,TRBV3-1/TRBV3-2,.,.,CASSQGGSQETQYF,TGTGCCAGCAGCCAAGGAGGTTCCCAAGAGACCCAGTACTTC
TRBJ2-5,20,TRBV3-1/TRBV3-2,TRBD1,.,CASSRNGAGGQFFGQETQYF,TGTGCCAGCAGCCGGAACGGGGCAGGGGGCCAGTTTTTTGGACAAGAGACCCAGTACTTC
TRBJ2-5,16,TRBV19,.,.,CASSILGDLYQETQYF,TGTGCCAGTAGTATATTAGGAGACCTGTACCAAGAGACCCAGTACTTC
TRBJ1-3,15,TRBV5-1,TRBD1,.,CASSSDRGPGNTIYF,TGCGCCAGCAGCTCGGACAGGGGGCCTGGAAACACCATATATTTT
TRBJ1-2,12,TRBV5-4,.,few,CASSSDNYGYTF,TGTGCCAGCAGTAGCGATAACTATGGCTACACCTTC